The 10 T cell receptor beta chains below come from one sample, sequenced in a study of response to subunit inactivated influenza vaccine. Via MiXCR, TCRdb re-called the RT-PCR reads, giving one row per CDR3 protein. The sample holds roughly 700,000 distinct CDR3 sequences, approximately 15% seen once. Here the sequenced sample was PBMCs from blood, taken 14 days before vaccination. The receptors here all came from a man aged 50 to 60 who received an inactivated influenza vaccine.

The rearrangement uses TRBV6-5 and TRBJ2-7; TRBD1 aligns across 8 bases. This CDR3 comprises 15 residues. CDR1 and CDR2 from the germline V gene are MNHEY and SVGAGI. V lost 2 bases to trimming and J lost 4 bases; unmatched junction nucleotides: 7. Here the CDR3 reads CASSYTQGAGYEQYF. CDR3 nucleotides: TGTGCCAGCAGTTACACGCAGGGGGCTGGGTACGAGCAGTACTTC.

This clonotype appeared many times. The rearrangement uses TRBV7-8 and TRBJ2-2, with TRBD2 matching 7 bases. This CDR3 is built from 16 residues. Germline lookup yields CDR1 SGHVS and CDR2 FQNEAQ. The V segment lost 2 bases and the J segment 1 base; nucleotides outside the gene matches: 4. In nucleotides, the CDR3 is TGTGCCAGCAGCTTACATGGCGGGGGGAACACCGGGGAGCTGTTTTTT. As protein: CASSLHGGGNTGELFF.

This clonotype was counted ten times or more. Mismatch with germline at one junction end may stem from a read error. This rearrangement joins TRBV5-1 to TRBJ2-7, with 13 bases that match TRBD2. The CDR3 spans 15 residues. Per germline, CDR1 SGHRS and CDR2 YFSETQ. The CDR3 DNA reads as TGTGCCAGCAGCCTCACTAGCGGGAGGGCCTACGAGCAGTACTTC. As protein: CASSLTSGRAYEQYF.

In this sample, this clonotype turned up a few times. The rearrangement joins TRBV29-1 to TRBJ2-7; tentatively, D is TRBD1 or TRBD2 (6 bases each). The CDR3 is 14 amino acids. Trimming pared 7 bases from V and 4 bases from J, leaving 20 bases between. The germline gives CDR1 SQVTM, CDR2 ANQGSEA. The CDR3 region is CSAYRAGGSYEQYF. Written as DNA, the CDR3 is TGCAGCGCCTATCGGGCCGGGGGCAGTTACGAGCAGTACTTC.

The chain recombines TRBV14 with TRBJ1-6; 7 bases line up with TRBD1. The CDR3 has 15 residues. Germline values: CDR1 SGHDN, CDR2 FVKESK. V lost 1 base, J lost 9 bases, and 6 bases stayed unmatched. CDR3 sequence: CASSQAGGSGSPLHF. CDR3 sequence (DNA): TGTGCCAGCAGCCAAGCAGGGGGGAGTGGTTCACCCCTCCACTTT. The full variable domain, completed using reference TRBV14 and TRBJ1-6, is EAGVTQFPSHSVIEKGQTVTLRCDPISGHDNLYWYRRVMGKEIKFLLHFVKESKQDESGMPNNRFLAERTGGTYSTLKVQPAELEDSGVYFCASSQAGGSGSPLHFGNGTRLTVT.

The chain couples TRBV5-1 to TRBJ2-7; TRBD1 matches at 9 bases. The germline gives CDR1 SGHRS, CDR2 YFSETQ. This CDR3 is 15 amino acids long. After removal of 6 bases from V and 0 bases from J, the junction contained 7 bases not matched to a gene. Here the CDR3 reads CASTLGDRDSYEQYF. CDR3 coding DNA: TGCGCCAGCACCCTCGGGGACAGGGACTCCTACGAGCAGTACTTC.

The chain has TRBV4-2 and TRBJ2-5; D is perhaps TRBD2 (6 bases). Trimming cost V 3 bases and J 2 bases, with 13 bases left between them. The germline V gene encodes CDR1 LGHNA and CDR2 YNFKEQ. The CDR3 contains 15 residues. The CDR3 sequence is CASSQGTVRQETQYF. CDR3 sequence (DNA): TGTGCCAGCAGCCAGGGGACTGTACGACAAGAGACCCAGTACTTC.

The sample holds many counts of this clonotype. The CDR3 sequence: CASSLAMGQGNGYTF. CDR3 DNA: TGCGCCAGCAGCTTGGCAATGGGACAGGGGAATGGCTACACCTTC. This rearrangement joins TRBV5-1 to TRBJ1-2; 10 bases map to TRBD1. The CDR3 length is 15 residues. J gave up 6 bases and V 0 bases, and 5 bases lay outside the gene matches. CDR1 and CDR2 from the germline V gene are SGHRS and YFSETQ.

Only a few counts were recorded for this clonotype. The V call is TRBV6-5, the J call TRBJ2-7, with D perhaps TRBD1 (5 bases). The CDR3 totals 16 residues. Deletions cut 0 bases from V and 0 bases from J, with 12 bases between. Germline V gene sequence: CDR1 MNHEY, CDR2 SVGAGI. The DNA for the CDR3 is TGTGCCAGCAGTTACTCCAGGGCCCTCAGCTCCTACGAGCAGTACTTC. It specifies CASSYSRALSSYEQYF.

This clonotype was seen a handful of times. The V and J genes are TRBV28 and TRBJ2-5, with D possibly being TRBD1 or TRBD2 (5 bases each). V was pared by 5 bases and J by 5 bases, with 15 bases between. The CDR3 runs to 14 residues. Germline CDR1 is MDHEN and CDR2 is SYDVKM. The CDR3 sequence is CASSPPGTTETQYF. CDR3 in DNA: TGTGCCAGCAGTCCTCCCGGGACCACGGAGACCCAGTACTTC.